This is a list of T cell receptor beta chains from one sample in a study of shared clonotypes between healthy human individuals. Assay: immunoSEQ multiplex PCR; the TCRdb copy retains only in-frame clones and omits some. Here the sample spans about 1.1 million clones, roughly 80% being singletons. The sequenced material came from memory CD4+ T cells from PBMCs. The receptors come from a man younger than 35 in good health. Some clones in this sample may be carry-over from other donors' samples. Each CDR3 is given without its conserved first and last residue. A D gene is named only where the DNA matches it firmly.

TRBV2	14	TRBD2	TRBJ2-2	ASSSMSGRNTGELF
TRBV5-1	12	TRBD1	TRBJ2-7	ASRPGQGAYEQY
TRBV2	10	.	TRBJ1-1	ASTGPATEAF
TRBV7-9	9	.	TRBJ2-7	ASSPSYEQY
TRBV5-8	11	.	TRBJ1-5	ASSSSGFQPQH
TRBV5-1	13	.	TRBJ1-4	ASSPYSGLNEKLF
TRBV27	12	.	TRBJ1-4	ASSQDRRNEKLF
TRBV28	9	.	TRBJ2-3	ASTGTDTQY
TRBV5-1	13	.	TRBJ2-2	ASRFLAGGTGELF
TRBV9	11	.	TRBJ1-5	ASSYQAGQPQH
TRBV28	14	TRBD1	TRBJ1-1	AIPSVKGQGTTEAF
TRBV28	14	.	TRBJ1-2	ASSPPGASGVSGYT
TRBV2	10	.	TRBJ2-7	ASTVGRYEQY
TRBV4-2	12	TRBD2	TRBJ2-2	ASSVLAEGGELF
TRBV28	15	TRBD1	TRBJ1-1	ASSLWGSGGRTTEAF
TRBV6-5	11	.	TRBJ2-7	ASSLRGPYEQY
TRBV5-1	15	.	TRBJ2-3	ASSLEPQGSLSDTQY
TRBV28	12	.	TRBJ2-7	ASQSGTDTYEQY
TRBV30	11	.	TRBJ2-5	AWSVLEQETQY
TRBV29-1	11	TRBD2	TRBJ2-7	SVGRLAGYEQY